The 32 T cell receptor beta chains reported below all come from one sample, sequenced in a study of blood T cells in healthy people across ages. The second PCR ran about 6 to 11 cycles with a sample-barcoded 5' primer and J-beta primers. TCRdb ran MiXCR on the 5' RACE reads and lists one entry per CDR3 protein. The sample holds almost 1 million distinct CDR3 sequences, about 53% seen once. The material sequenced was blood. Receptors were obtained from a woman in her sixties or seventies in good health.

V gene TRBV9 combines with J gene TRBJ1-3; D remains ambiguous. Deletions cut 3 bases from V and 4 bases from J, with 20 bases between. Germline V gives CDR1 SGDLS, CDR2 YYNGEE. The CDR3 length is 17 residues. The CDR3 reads CASSGLDGSIGGNTIYF. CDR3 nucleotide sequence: TGTGCCAGCAGCGGACTTGACGGATCCATCGGGGGAAACACCATATATTTT.

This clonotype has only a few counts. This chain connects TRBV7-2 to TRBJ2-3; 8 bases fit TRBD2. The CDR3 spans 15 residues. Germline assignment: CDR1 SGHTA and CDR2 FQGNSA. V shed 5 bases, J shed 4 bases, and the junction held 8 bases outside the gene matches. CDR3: CASSRAGVGADTQYF. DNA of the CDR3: TGTGCCAGCAGCCGAGCGGGAGTGGGGGCAGATACGCAGTATTTT.

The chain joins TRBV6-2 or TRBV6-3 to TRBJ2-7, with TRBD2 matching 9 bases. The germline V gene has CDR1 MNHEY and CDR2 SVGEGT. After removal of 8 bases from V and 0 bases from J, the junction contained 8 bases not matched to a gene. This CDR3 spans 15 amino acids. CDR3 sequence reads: CASGGTSTSSYEQYF. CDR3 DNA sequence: TGTGCCAGCGGTGGGACTAGCACCAGCTCCTACGAGCAGTACTTC.

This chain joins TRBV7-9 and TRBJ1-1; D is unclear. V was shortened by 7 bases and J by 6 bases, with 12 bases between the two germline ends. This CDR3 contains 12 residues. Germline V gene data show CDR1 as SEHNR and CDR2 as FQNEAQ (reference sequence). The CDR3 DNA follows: TGTGCCAGCACCCTAGGGAGGGCTGAAGCTTTCTTT. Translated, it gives CASTLGRAEAFF.

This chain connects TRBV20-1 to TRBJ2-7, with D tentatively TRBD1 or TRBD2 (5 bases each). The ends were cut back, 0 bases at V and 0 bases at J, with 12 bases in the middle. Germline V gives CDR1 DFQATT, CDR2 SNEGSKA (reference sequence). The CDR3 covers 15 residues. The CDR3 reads CSARELAGSSYEQYF. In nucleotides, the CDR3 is TGCAGTGCTAGAGAGCTAGCAGGGAGCTCCTACGAGCAGTACTTC.

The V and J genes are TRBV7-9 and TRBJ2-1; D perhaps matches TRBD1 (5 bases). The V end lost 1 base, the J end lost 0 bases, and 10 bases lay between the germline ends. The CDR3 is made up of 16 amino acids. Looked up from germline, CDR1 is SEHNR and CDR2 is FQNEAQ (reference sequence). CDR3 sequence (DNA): TGTGCCAGCAGCTTAGTAGGGGCCCTCTCCTACAATGAGCAGTTCTTC. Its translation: CASSLVGALSYNEQFF.

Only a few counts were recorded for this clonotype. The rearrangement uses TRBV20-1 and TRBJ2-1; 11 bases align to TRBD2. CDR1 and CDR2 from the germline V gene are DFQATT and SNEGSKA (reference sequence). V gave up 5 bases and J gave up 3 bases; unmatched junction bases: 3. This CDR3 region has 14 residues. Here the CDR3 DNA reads TGCAGTGCTCGTAGCGGGAGGGTCTACAATGAGCAGTTCTTC. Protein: CSARSGRVYNEQFF.

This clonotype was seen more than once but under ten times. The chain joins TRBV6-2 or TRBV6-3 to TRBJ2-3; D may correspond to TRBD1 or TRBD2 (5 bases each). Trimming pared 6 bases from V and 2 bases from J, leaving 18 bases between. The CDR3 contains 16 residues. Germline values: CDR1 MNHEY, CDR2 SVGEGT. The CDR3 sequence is CASSPRGGPDTDTQYF. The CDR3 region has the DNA TGTGCCAGCAGCCCCCGGGGCGGTCCCGACACAGATACGCAGTATTTT.

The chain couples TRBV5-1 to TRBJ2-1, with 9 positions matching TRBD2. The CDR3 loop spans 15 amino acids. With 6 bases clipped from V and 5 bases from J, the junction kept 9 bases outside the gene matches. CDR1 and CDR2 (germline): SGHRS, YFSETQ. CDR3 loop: CASIGGGRAHNEQFF. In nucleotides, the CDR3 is TGCGCCAGCATCGGGGGCGGGAGGGCTCACAATGAGCAGTTCTTC.

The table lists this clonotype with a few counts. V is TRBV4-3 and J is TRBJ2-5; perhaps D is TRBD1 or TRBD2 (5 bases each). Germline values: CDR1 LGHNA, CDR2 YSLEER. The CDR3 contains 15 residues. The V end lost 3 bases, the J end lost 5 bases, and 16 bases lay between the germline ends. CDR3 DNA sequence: TGCGCCAGCAGCCAGACTAAGGACTGGGGGGAGACCCAGTACTTC. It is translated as CASSQTKDWGETQYF.

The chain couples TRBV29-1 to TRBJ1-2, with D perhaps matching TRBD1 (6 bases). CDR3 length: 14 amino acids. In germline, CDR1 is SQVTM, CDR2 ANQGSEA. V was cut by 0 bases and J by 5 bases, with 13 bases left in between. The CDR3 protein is CSVEDWGTQYGYTF. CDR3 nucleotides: TGCAGCGTTGAAGATTGGGGGACACAGTATGGCTACACCTTC. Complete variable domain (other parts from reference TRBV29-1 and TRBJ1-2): SAVISQKPSRDICQRGTSLTIQCQVDSQVTMMFWYRQQPGQSLTLIATANQGSEATYESGFVIDKFPISRPNLTFSTLTVSNMSPEDSSIYLCSVEDWGTQYGYTFGSGTRLTVV.

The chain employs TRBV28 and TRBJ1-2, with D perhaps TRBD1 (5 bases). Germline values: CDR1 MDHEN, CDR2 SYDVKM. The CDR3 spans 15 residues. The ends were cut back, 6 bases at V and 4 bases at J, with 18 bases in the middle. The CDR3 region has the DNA TGTGCCAGCAGCTCGGGGGACTCCCGGGGCTATGGCTACACCTTC. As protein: CASSSGDSRGYGYTF.

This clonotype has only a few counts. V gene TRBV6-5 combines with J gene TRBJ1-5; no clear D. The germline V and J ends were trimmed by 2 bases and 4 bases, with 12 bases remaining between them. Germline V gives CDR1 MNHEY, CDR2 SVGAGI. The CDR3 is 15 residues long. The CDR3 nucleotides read TGTGCCAGCAGTTACGACCACAGAAGTAATCAGCCCCAGCATTTT. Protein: CASSYDHRSNQPQHF.

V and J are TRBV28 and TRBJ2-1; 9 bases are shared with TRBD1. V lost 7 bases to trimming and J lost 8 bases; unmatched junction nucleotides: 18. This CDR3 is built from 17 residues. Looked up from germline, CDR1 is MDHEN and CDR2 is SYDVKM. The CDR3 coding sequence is TGTGCCAGCACCGGGACAGGGATGCAGGGGGACATCTATGAGCAGTTCTTC. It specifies CASTGTGMQGDIYEQFF.

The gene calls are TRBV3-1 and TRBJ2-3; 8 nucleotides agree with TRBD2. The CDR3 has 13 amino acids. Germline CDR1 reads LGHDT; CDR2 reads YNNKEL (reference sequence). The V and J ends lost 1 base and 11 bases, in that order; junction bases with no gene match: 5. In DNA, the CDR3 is TGTGCCAGCAGCCAAGTTAGCACTAGCGGGCAGTATTTT. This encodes CASSQVSTSGQYF.

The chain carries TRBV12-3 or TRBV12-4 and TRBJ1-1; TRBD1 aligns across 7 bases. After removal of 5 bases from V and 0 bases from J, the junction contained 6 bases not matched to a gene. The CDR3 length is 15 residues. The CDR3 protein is CASSSGTALNTEAFF. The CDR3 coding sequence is TGTGCCAGCAGTAGCGGGACAGCCCTGAACACTGAAGCTTTCTTT.

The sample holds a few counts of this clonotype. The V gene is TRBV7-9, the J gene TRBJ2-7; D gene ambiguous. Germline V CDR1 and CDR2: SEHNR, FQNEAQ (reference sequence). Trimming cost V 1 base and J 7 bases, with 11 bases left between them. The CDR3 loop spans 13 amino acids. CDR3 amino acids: CASSLGPAREQYF. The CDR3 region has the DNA TGTGCCAGCAGCTTAGGCCCGGCGAGAGAGCAGTACTTC.

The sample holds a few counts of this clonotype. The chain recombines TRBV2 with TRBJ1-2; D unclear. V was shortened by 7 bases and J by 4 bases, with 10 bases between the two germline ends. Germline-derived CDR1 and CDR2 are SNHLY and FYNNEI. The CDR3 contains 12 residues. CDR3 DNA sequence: TGTGCCAGCAAGCAGGACCCCTATGGCTACACCTTC. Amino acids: CASKQDPYGYTF.

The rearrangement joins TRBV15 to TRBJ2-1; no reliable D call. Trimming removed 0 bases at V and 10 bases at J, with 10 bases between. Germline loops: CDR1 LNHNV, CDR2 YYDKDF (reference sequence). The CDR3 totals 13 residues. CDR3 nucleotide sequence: TGTGCCACCAGCAGAGATGGGATCGGGGAGCAGTTCTTC. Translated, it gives CATSRDGIGEQFF.

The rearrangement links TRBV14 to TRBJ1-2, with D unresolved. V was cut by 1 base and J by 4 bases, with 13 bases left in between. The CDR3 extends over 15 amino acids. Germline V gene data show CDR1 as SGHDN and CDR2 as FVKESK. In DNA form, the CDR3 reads TGTGCCAGCAGCCAAGTGGAGTGGGCGGGCTATGGCTACACCTTC. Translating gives CASSQVEWAGYGYTF.

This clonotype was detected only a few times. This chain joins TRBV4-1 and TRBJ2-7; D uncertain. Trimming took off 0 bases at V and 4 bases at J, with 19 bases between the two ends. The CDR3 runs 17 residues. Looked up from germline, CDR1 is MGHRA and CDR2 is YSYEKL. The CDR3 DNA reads TGCGCCAGCAGCCAAGAAGGAAGCCGGCCTAGTCCTTACGAGCAGTACTTC. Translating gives CASSQEGSRPSPYEQYF.

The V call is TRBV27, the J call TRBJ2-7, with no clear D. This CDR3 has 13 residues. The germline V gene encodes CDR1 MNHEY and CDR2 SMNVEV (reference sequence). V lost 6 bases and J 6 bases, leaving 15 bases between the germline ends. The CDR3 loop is CASSPSGYLEQYF. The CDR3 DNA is TGTGCCAGCAGCCCCTCTGGTTATCTCGAGCAGTACTTC.

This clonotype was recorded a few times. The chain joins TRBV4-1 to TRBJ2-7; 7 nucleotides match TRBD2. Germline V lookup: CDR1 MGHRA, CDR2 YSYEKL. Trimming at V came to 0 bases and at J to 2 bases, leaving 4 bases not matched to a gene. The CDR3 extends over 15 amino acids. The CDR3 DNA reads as TGCGCCAGCAGCCAAGAGGGCGGGAGTCCCTACGAGCAGTACTTC. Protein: CASSQEGGSPYEQYF.

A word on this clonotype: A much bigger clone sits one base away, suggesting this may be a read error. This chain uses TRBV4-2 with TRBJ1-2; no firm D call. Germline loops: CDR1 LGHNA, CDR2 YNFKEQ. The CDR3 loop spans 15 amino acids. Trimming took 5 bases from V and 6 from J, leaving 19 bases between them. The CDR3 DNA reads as TGTGCCAGCAGCGAGTCGATTGGGATAGTTGATGGCTACACCTTC. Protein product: CASSESIGIVDGYTF.

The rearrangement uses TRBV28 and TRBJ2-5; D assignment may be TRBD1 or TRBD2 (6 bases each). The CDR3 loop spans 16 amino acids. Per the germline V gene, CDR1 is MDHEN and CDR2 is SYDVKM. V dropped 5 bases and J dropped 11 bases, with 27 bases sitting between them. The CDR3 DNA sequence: TGTGCCAGCAGTCCCCGGACAGAACAAAGCCTACGGGGGCAGTACTTC. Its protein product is CASSPRTEQSLRGQYF. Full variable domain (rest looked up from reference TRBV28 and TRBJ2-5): DVKVTQSSRYLVKRTGEKVFLECVQDMDHENMFWYRQDPGLGLRLIYFSYDVKMKEKGDIPEGYSVSREKKERFSLILESASTNQTSMYLCASSPRTEQSLRGQYFGPGTRLLVL.

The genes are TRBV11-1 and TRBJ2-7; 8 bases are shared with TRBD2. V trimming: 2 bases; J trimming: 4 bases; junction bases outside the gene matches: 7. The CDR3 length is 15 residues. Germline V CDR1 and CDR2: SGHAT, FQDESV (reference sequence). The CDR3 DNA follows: TGTGCCAGCAGCTTATCTTCGGGGGGGGAGTACGAGCAGTACTTC. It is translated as CASSLSSGGEYEQYF.

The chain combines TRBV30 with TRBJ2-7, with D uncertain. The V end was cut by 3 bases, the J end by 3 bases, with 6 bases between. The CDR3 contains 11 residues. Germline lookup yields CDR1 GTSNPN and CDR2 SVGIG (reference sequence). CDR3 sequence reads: CAWRQSYEQYF. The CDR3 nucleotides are TGTGCCTGGAGGCAGAGCTACGAGCAGTACTTC.

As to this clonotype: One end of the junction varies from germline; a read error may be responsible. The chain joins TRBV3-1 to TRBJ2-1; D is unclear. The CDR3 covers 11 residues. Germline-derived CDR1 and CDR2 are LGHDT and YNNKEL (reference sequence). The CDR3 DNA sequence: TGTACCAGCAGCCGCAACCGCGAGCAGTTCTTC. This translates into CTSSRNREQFF.

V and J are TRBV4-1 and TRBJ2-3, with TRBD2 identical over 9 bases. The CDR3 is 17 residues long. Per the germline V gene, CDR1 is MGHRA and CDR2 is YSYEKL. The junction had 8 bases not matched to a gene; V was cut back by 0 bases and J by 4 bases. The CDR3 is CASSQEGLAGWADTQYF. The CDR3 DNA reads TGCGCCAGCAGCCAAGAAGGGCTAGCGGGATGGGCAGATACGCAGTATTTT.

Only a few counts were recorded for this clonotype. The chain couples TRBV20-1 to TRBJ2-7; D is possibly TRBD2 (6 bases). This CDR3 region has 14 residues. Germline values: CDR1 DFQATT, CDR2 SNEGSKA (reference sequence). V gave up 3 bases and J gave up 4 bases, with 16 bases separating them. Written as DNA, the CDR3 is TGCAGTGCTAGTGGGCAGGGCGCGGGGTACGAGCAGTACTTC. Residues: CSASGQGAGYEQYF.

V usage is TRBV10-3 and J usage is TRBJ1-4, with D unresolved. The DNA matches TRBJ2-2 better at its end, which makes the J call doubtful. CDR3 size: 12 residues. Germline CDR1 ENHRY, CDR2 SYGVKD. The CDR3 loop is CAISGSGLELFF. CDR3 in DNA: TGTGCCATCAGTGGATCCGGGTTGGAGCTGTTTTTT.

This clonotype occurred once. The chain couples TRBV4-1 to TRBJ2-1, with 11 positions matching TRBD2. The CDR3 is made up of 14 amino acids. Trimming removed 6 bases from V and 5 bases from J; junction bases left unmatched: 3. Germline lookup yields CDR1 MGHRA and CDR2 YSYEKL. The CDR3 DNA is TGCGCCAGCAGGACTAGCGGGAAGAACAATGAGCAGTTCTTC. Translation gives CASRTSGKNNEQFF.